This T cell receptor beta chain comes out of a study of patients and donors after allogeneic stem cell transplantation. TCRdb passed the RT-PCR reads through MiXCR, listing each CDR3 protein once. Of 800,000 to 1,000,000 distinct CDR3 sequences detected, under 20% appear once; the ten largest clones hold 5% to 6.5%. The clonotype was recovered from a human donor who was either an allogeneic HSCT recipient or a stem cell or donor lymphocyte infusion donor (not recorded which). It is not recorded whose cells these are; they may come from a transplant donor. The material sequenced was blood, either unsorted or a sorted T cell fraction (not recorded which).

The CDR3 reads CASSLLSDRGLEAFF. DNA for the CDR3: TGCGCCAGCAGCTTGCTTAGCGACAGGGGGCTTGAAGCTTTCTTT. The rearrangement uses TRBV5-1 and TRBJ1-1; 10 positions match TRBD1. Germline CDR1 SGHRS, CDR2 YFSETQ. The CDR3 consists of 15 residues. V trimming: 1 base; J trimming: 7 bases; junction bases outside the gene matches: 7. Full variable domain (outside the CDR3, taken from reference TRBV5-1 and TRBJ1-1): KAGVTQTPRYLIKTRGQQVTLSCSPISGHRSVSWYQQTPGQGLQFLFEYFSETQRNKGNFPGRFSGRQFSNSRSEMNVSTLELGDSALYLCASSLLSDRGLEAFFGQGTRLTVV.